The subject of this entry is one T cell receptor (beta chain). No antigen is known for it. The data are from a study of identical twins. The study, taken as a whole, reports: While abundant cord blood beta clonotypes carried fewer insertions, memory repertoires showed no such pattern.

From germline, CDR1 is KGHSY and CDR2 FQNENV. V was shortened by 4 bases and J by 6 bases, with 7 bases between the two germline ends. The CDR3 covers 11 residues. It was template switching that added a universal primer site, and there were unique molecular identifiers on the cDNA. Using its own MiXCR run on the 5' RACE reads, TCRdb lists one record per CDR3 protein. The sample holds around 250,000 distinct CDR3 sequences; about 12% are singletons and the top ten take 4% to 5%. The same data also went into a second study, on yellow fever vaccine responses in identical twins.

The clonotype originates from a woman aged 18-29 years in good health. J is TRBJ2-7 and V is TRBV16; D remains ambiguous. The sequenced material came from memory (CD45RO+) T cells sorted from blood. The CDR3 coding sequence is TGTGCCAGCAGCCGCAAGACCGAGCAGTACTTC. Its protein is CASSRKTEQYF.